One and the same sample provided the 23 T cell receptor beta chains below, sequenced in a study of blood T cell repertoires in COVID-19. Method: immunoSEQ multiplex PCR; TCRdb's copy keeps in-frame clones and lacks some. The sample lists 70,000 to 80,000 clones, 75% to 85% occurring once. The sample consisted of peripheral blood. The receptors derive from an elderly man with acute or convalescent COVID-19.

The rearrangement joins TRBV24-1 to TRBJ2-6; TRBD1 agrees at 7 bases. V gave up 5 bases and J gave up 2 bases; unmatched junction bases: 11. This CDR3 has 18 residues. CDR1 is KGHDR and CDR2 is SFDVKD in the germline V gene. CDR3: CATSGRQGPHPGANVLTF. CDR3 DNA: TGTGCCACCAGTGGAAGACAGGGACCCCATCCTGGGGCCAACGTCCTGACTTTC.

The rearrangement uses TRBV19 and TRBJ1-2; D is possibly TRBD1 (6 bases). V was pared by 5 bases and J by 7 bases, with 14 bases between. Per germline, CDR1 LNHDA and CDR2 SQIVND (reference sequence). The CDR3 sequence is 13 residues long. The CDR3 region has the DNA TGTGCCAGTAGTGCCAGGGGAGATGGTGGCTACACCTTC. Amino acids: CASSARGDGGYTF.

The J gene is TRBJ2-1, the V gene TRBV2, with D uncertain. CDR3 length: 11 amino acids. Germline-derived CDR1 and CDR2 are SNHLY and FYNNEI. Deletions cut 5 bases from V and 5 bases from J, with 4 bases between. In nucleotides, the CDR3 is TGTGCCAGCAGTTACAACAATGAGCAGTTCTTC. Translation: CASSYNNEQFF.

The chain combines TRBV29-1 with TRBJ2-7, with a tentative D call TRBD1 (6 bases). Trimming took 4 bases from V and 4 from J, leaving 20 bases between them. Per the germline V gene, CDR1 is SQVTM and CDR2 is ANQGSEA. There are 15 residues in the CDR3. The CDR3 nucleotides read TGCAGCGTTGTAGGGGACACAAATCCCTTATACGAGCAGTACTTC. Protein sequence: CSVVGDTNPLYEQYF.

The chain's CDR3 is CASSLEGSENTEAFF. The CDR3 DNA reads as TGTGCCAGCAGCTTGGAGGGTTCCGAGAACACTGAAGCTTTCTTT. The chain links TRBV7-9 to TRBJ1-1; D gene unclear. The CDR3 totals 15 residues. The V and J ends lost 3 bases and 1 base respectively, with 12 bases between them. Germline CDR1 reads SEHNR; CDR2 reads FQNEAQ (reference sequence).

V gene TRBV5-4 combines with J gene TRBJ1-1; D remains ambiguous. The germline V gene has CDR1 SGHNT and CDR2 YYREEE (reference sequence). The germline V and J ends were trimmed by 0 bases and 10 bases, with 13 bases remaining between them. This CDR3 is built from 13 residues. This chain's CDR3 is CASSLDEAGGAFF. As DNA, the CDR3 is TGTGCCAGCAGCTTGGACGAGGCCGGTGGAGCTTTCTTT. The variable domain in full, completed from reference TRBV5-4 and TRBJ1-1, reads ETGVTQSPTHLIKTRGQQVTLRCSSQSGHNTVSWYQQALGQGPQFIFQYYREEENGRGNFPPRFSGLQFPNYSSELNVNALELDDSALYLCASSLDEAGGAFFGQGTRLTVV.

This rearrangement joins TRBV6-1 to TRBJ1-1, with 7 bases matching TRBD1. V lost 3 bases and J lost 6; bases outside the gene matches: 10. CDR1 MNHNS and CDR2 SASEGT come from the germline V gene. This CDR3 has 15 residues. CDR3 sequence: CASSELQGKFAEAFF. The CDR3 nucleotides read TGTGCCAGCAGTGAGTTACAGGGGAAGTTCGCTGAAGCTTTCTTT.

V and J are TRBV13 and TRBJ2-1, with D possibly being TRBD1 (6 bases). Germline V lookup: CDR1 PRHDT, CDR2 FYEKMQ (reference sequence). Trimming pared 2 bases from V and 6 bases from J, leaving 11 bases between. There are 14 residues in the CDR3. The CDR3 sequence: CASSLQQGFNEQFF. The CDR3 DNA reads TGTGCCAGCAGCTTACAACAGGGTTTCAATGAGCAGTTCTTC.

This chain connects TRBV29-1 to TRBJ2-5, with 8 positions matching TRBD1. Germline V gene sequence: CDR1 SQVTM, CDR2 ANQGSEA. CDR3 length equals 13 residues. The V and J ends lost 5 bases and 4 bases, in that order; junction bases with no gene match: 6. Written as DNA, the CDR3 is TGCAGCGTTAGACAGGGGATTGGAGAGACCCAGTACTTC. Its protein is CSVRQGIGETQYF.

The genes are TRBV7-2 and TRBJ1-2, with D possibly TRBD1 on 6 matching bases. The CDR3 runs to 13 residues. Deletions cut 5 bases from V and 7 bases from J, with 14 bases between. CDR1 is SGHTA, CDR2 FQGNSA, per germline. The chain's CDR3 is CASSPQGLGGYTF. CDR3 nucleotides: TGTGCCAGCAGCCCACAGGGTTTGGGTGGCTACACCTTC.

The chain links TRBV6-1 to TRBJ1-6, with D possibly TRBD1 on 6 matching bases. Germline V gives CDR1 MNHNS, CDR2 SASEGT. Trimming took off 3 bases at V and 8 bases at J, with 14 bases between the two ends. CDR3 length equals 15 residues. The CDR3 reads CASSDMAGVDSPLHF. The CDR3 DNA reads as TGTGCCAGCAGTGATATGGCAGGGGTGGATTCACCCCTCCACTTT.

J is TRBJ2-2 and V is TRBV3-1 (or the pseudogene TRBV3-2), with D tentatively TRBD2 (6 bases). Per germline, CDR1 LGHDT and CDR2 YNNKEL (reference sequence). The CDR3 covers 15 residues. V gave up 4 bases and J gave up 1 base, with 10 bases separating them. This CDR3 reads CASSPVSGNTGELFF. Written as DNA, the CDR3 is TGTGCCAGCAGCCCTGTTAGCGGGAACACCGGGGAGCTGTTTTTT.

V and J are TRBV11-3 and TRBJ1-1, with 7 bases identical to TRBD1. The CDR3 is 14 residues long. CDR1 and CDR2 from the germline V gene are SGHNT and YENEEA. The junction had 8 bases not matched to a gene; V was cut back by 5 bases and J by 5 bases. CDR3 coding DNA: TGTGCCAGCAGCAGACAGGGTGAAGTGACTGAAGCTTTCTTT. This sequence encodes CASSRQGEVTEAFF.

The chain carries TRBV2 and TRBJ2-7; TRBD2 is a possible D gene (6 bases). Trimming left V 3 bases short and J 3 bases short, with 15 bases between. This CDR3 comprises 15 residues. CDR1 and CDR2 (germline): SNHLY, FYNNEI. The CDR3 sequence is CASSELSWRVYEQYF. In DNA, the CDR3 is TGTGCCAGCAGTGAGCTTAGCTGGAGGGTCTACGAGCAGTACTTC. Variable domain in full (rest from reference TRBV2 and TRBJ2-7): EPEVTQTPSHQVTQMGQEVILRCVPISNHLYFYWYRQILGQKVEFLVSFYNNEISEKSEIFDDQFSVERPDGSNFTLKIRSTKLEDSAMYFCASSELSWRVYEQYFGPGTRLTVT.

CDR3 coding DNA: TGCGCCAGCAGCTTGGGGCGGGACGGTGGTTTCAATGAGCAGTTCTTC. Protein: CASSLGRDGGFNEQFF. The chain employs TRBV5-1 and TRBJ2-1; a possible D gene is TRBD2 (6 bases). The CDR3 has 16 amino acids. Germline CDR1 is SGHRS and CDR2 is YFSETQ. V was clipped by 0 bases and J by 6 bases, with 16 bases between them.

The V gene is TRBV6-6, the J gene TRBJ2-7; 14 bases are a match to TRBD2. After removal of 7 bases from V and 4 bases from J, the junction contained 3 bases not matched to a gene. This CDR3 comprises 14 residues. Germline CDR1 reads MNHNY; CDR2 reads SVGAGI (reference sequence). This CDR3 reads CASIGTSGSYEQYF. CDR3 coding DNA: TGTGCCAGCATTGGGACTAGCGGGAGTTACGAGCAGTACTTC.

The rearrangement uses TRBV5-1 and TRBJ2-7; 7 nucleotides line up with TRBD2. Germline V gene lookup returns CDR1 SGHRS and CDR2 YFSETQ. The CDR3 consists of 14 residues. After removal of 0 bases from V and 6 bases from J, the junction contained 6 bases not matched to a gene. The CDR3 is CASSLVAGKSEQYF. The CDR3 DNA reads TGCGCCAGCAGCTTGGTAGCGGGTAAGAGCGAGCAGTACTTC.

This chain joins TRBV2 and TRBJ1-3, with D perhaps TRBD1 (6 bases). The length of the CDR3 is 14 residues. Trimming stripped 9 bases from V and 1 base from J, with 13 bases between. Germline CDR1 reads SNHLY; CDR2 reads FYNNEI. CDR3: CASTGSTSGNTIYF. DNA of the CDR3: TGTGCCAGTACAGGGAGTACATCTGGAAACACCATATATTTT. The full variable domain, completed using reference TRBV2 and TRBJ1-3, is EPEVTQTPSHQVTQMGQEVILRCVPISNHLYFYWYRQILGQKVEFLVSFYNNEISEKSEIFDDQFSVERPDGSNFTLKIRSTKLEDSAMYFCASTGSTSGNTIYFGEGSWLTVV.

The chain uses TRBV4-2 and TRBJ1-5; the D gene is possibly TRBD1 (5 bases). Trimming took off 5 bases at V and 2 bases at J, with 25 bases between the two ends. CDR1 and CDR2 from the germline V gene are LGHNA and YNFKEQ. This CDR3 is 19 amino acids long. CDR3 loop: CASSKGPPGLGEGNQPQHF. CDR3 nucleotide sequence: TGTGCCAGCAGCAAAGGACCACCCGGATTAGGGGAGGGCAATCAGCCCCAGCATTTT.

The V call is TRBV7-3, the J call TRBJ1-2; the D is unclear. Germline CDR1 and CDR2: SGHTA and FQGTGA. The V end lost 0 bases, the J end lost 4 bases, and 9 bases lay between the germline ends. The CDR3 is 14 residues long. This chain's CDR3 is CASSLTGDGYGYTF. CDR3 nucleotide sequence: TGTGCCAGCAGCTTAACAGGAGACGGCTATGGCTACACCTTC.

The chain employs TRBV2 and TRBJ1-2, with TRBD1 identical over 11 bases. V shed 4 bases, J shed 6 bases, and the junction held 7 bases outside the gene matches. Germline V lookup: CDR1 SNHLY, CDR2 FYNNEI. This CDR3 has 15 amino acids. CDR3: CASSGTGGAQNGYTF. The CDR3 DNA reads TGTGCCAGCAGTGGGACAGGGGGCGCTCAGAATGGCTACACCTTC.

This chain joins TRBV3-1 (or the pseudogene TRBV3-2) and TRBJ1-5; D ambiguous. Germline values: CDR1 LGHDT, CDR2 YNNKEL (reference sequence). The CDR3 has 16 residues. V was pared by 2 bases and J by 4 bases, with 15 bases between. CDR3 sequence reads: CASSQMTPRGNQPQHF. The CDR3 DNA sequence: TGTGCCAGCAGCCAAATGACTCCTCGAGGGAATCAGCCCCAGCATTTT.

J is TRBJ1-5 and V is TRBV14; D is unclear. Germline V gene data show CDR1 as SGHDN and CDR2 as FVKESK. The V end was cut by 3 bases, the J end by 4 bases, with 7 bases between. This CDR3 spans 13 amino acids. The CDR3 bases are TGTGCCAGCAGCCAGGCCCCGAATCAGCCCCAGCATTTT. Its protein product is CASSQAPNQPQHF.